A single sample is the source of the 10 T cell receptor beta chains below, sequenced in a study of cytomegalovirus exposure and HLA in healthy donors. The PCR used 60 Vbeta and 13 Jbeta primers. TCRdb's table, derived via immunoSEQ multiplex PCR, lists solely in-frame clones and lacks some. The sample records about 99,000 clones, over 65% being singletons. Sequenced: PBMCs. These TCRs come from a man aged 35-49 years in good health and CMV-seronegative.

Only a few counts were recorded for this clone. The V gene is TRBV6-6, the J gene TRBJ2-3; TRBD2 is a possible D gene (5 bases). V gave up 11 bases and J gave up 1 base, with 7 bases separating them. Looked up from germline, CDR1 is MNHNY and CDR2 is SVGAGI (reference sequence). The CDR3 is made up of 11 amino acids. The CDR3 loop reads CASGGTDTQYF. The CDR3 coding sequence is TGTGCCTCCGGGGGCACAGATACGCAGTATTTT.

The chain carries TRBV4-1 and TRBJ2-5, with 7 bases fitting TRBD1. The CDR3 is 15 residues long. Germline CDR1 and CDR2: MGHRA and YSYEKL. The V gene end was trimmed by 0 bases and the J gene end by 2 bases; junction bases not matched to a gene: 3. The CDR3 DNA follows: TGCGCCAGCAGCCAAGACGGGACAGCACAAGAGACCCAGTACTTC. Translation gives CASSQDGTAQETQYF.

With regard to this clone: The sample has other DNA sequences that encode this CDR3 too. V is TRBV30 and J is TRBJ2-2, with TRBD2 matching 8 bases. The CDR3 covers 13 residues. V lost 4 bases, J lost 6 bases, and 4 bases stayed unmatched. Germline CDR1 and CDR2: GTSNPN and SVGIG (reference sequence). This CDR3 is CAWTTGGAGELFF. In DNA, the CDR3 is TGTGCCTGGACCACCGGGGGGGCCGGGGAGCTGTTTTTT.

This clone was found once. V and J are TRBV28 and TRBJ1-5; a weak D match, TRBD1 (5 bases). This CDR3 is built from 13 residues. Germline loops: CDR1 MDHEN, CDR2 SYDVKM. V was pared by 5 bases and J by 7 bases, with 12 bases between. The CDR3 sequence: CASSVGWGQPQHF. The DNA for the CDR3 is TGTGCCAGCAGTGTAGGCTGGGGCCAGCCCCAGCATTTT.

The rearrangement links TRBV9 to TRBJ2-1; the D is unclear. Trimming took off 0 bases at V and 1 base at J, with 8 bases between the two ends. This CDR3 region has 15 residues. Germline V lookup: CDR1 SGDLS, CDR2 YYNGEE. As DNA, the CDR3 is TGTGCCAGCAGCGTAGGTCCCCTATCCTACAATGAGCAGTTCTTC. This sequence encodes CASSVGPLSYNEQFF. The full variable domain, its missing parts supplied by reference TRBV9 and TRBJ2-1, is DSGVTQTPKHLITATGQRVTLRCSPRSGDLSVYWYQQSLDQGLQFLIQYYNGEERAKGNILERFSAQQFPDLHSELNLSSLELGDSALYFCASSVGPLSYNEQFFGPGTRLTVL.

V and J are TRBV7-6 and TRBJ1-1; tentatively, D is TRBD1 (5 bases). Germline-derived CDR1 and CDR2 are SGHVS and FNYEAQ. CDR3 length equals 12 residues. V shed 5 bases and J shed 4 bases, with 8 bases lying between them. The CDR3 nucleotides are TGTGCCAGCAGCCGGGGGAGCACTGAAGCTTTCTTT. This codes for CASSRGSTEAFF.

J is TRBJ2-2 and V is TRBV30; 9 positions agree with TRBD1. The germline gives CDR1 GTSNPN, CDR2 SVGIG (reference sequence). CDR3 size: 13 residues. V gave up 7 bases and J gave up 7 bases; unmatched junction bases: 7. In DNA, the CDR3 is TGTGCCTCTGCCGGGACAGGGATCGGGGAGCTGTTTTTT. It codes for CASAGTGIGELFF. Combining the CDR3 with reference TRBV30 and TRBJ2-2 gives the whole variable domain SQTIHQWPATLVQPVGSPLSLECTVEGTSNPNLYWYRQAAGRGLQLLFYSVGIGQISSEVPQNLSASRPQDRQFILSSKKLLLSDSGFYLCASAGTGIGELFFGEGSRLTVL.

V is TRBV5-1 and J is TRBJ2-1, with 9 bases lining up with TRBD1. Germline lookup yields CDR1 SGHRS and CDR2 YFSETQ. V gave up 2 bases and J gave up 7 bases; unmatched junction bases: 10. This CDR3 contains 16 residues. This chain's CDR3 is CASSFGTGSSSNEQFF. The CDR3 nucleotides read TGCGCCAGCAGCTTCGGGACAGGGTCCTCGTCTAATGAGCAGTTCTTC. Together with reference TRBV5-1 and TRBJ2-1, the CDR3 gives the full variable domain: KAGVTQTPRYLIKTRGQQVTLSCSPISGHRSVSWYQQTPGQGLQFLFEYFSETQRNKGNFPGRFSGRQFSNSRSEMNVSTLELGDSALYLCASSFGTGSSSNEQFFGPGTRLTVL.

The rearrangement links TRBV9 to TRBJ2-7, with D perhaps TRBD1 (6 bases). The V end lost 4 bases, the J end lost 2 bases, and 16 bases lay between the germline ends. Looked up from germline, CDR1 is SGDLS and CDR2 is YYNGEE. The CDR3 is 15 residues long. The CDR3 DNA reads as TGTGCCAGCAGCCTGGGGGCCGCGGGCACCTACGAGCAGTACTTC. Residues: CASSLGAAGTYEQYF.

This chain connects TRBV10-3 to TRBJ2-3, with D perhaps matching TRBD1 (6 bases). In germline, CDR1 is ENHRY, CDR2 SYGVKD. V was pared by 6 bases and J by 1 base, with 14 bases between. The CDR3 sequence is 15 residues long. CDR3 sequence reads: CAISRQVGGTDTQYF. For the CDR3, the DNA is TGTGCCATCAGCCGACAGGTTGGGGGCACAGATACGCAGTATTTT.